This T cell receptor beta chain was captured in a study of T cell changes during pregnancy in multiple sclerosis. Generated by immunoSEQ multiplex PCR, the TCRdb table keeps only in-frame clones and is missing some. The sample comprises 15,000 to 20,000 clones, 88% of which are singletons, and 10% to 15% rests with the top ten. V was pared by 2 bases and J by 5 bases, with 13 bases between. The CDR3 loop spans 14 amino acids. CDR1 and CDR2 (germline): SGHRS, YFSETQ. This sample comprised CD8+ T cells from peripheral blood mononuclear cells, obtained after pregnancy. V usage is TRBV5-1 and J usage is TRBJ1-2; D gene ambiguous. This clonotype was obtained from a female donor in good health, enrolled as a control in a pregnancy study. The CDR3 DNA sequence: TGCGCCAGCAGCTTCAGGTGGGTCGGTTATGGCTACACCTTC. This codes for CASSFRWVGYGYTF.